These T cell receptor beta chains were read from a single sample in a study of post-analysis software for immune sequencing data. MiXCR was run by TCRdb on the PCR reads, yielding one entry per CDR3 protein. Found here are about 540,000 distinct CDR3 sequences, roughly 34% of them singletons; the top ten hold approximately 6%. Sequencing input: blood. The receptor source for this set is a girl aged 2-17 years with multiple sclerosis. CDR3s include the opening cysteine and the closing phenylalanine or tryptophan. A D gene is named only where the DNA matches it firmly. The size field is filled for only some rows; it gives once, few, many or a size class.

V: TRBV4-3
D: .
size: few
J: TRBJ2-1
CDR3: CASSHTSRSSNEQFF
DNA: TGCGCCAGCAGCCACACTAGCCGGAGCTCCAATGAGCAGTTCTTC

V: TRBV7-4
D: TRBD1
size: .
J: TRBJ2-7
CDR3: CASSTDRGLRRLQSSYEQYF
DNA: TGTGCCAGCAGCACGGACAGGGGGCTCCGCCGACTGCAGAGCTCCTACGAGCAGTACTTC

V: TRBV5-1
D: .
size: .
J: TRBJ1-3
CDR3: CASSLAGASGNTIYF
DNA: TGCGCCAGCAGCTTGGCGGGGGCATCAGGAAACACCATATATTTT

V: TRBV10-3
D: .
size: few
J: TRBJ2-5
CDR3: CAISESIGGETQYF
DNA: TGTGCCATCAGTGAGTCAATAGGAGGGGAGACCCAGTACTTC

V: TRBV7-8
D: .
size: .
J: TRBJ1-4
CDR3: CASQRTGEKLFF
DNA: TGTGCCAGCCAACGGACCGGTGAAAAACTGTTTTTT

V: TRBV12-3/TRBV12-4
D: TRBD2
size: .
J: TRBJ2-3
CDR3: CASSFPGGADTQYF
DNA: TGTGCCAGCAGTTTCCCGGGGGGGGCAGATACGCAGTATTTT

V: TRBV12-3/TRBV12-4
D: .
size: few
J: TRBJ1-2
CDR3: CASRPGPVINYGYTF
DNA: TGTGCCAGCAGACCGGGACCGGTGATAAACTATGGCTACACCTTC

V: TRBV7-3
D: .
size: few
J: TRBJ2-6
CDR3: CASSLMGAGANVLTF
DNA: TGTGCCAGCAGCTTAATGGGGGCCGGGGCCAACGTCCTGACTTTC

V: TRBV6-5
D: .
size: .
J: TRBJ1-2
CDR3: CASRSSQQVNYGYTF
DNA: TGTGCCAGCAGGTCAAGTCAACAGGTTAACTATGGCTACACCTTC

V: TRBV7-3
D: .
size: many
J: TRBJ2-3
CDR3: CASSLGPYLGSTDTQYF
DNA: TGTGCCAGCAGCTTAGGACCTTACTTGGGCTCCACAGATACGCAGTATTTT

V: TRBV10-3
D: .
size: .
J: TRBJ2-1
CDR3: CAISESVRDQQFF
DNA: TGTGCCATCAGTGAGTCCGTGCGGGACCAGCAGTTCTTC

V: TRBV5-1
D: .
size: few
J: TRBJ1-1
CDR3: CASSLTQIGLSTEAFF
DNA: TGCGCCAGCAGCTTGACGCAGATCGGGTTGAGCACTGAAGCTTTCTTT

V: TRBV21-1
D: .
size: .
J: TRBJ2-5
CDR3: CATDRALQETQYF
DNA: TGTGCCACGGACAGGGCGCTCCAAGAGACCCAGTACTTC

V: TRBV5-5
D: .
size: .
J: TRBJ2-3
CDR3: CASSLSPTGTDTQYF
DNA: TGTGCCAGCAGCTTGAGCCCCACAGGGACAGATACGCAGTATTTT

V: TRBV6-5
D: .
size: .
J: TRBJ2-7
CDR3: CASSYPKWDFTYEQYF
DNA: TGTGCCAGCAGTTATCCTAAATGGGACTTTACCTACGAGCAGTACTTC

V: TRBV24-1
D: TRBD1
size: .
J: TRBJ1-5
CDR3: CATSETGAQPQHF
DNA: TGTGCCACCAGTGAGACAGGGGCCCAGCCCCAGCATTTT

V: TRBV12-3/TRBV12-4
D: .
size: .
J: TRBJ2-3
CDR3: CASSPQTSPDTQYF
DNA: TGTGCCAGCAGTCCCCAGACTAGTCCAGATACGCAGTATTTT

V: TRBV6-1
D: .
size: .
J: TRBJ1-1
CDR3: CASCLTGNTEAFF
DNA: TGTGCCAGCTGCTTGACGGGGAACACTGAAGCTTTCTTT

V: TRBV6-5
D: TRBD1
size: .
J: TRBJ2-7
CDR3: CASSYSGQGLSEQYF
DNA: TGTGCCAGCAGTTACTCCGGACAGGGGTTAAGCGAGCAGTACTTC

V: TRBV5-1
D: .
size: .
J: TRBJ1-5
CDR3: CASSSGLGGNQPQHF
DNA: TGCGCCAGCAGCTCAGGTCTAGGTGGCAATCAGCCCCAGCATTTT

V: TRBV6-4
D: TRBD2
size: .
J: TRBJ2-1
CDR3: CASTRTSGGRDEQFF
DNA: TGTGCCAGCACCCGGACTAGCGGGGGGAGAGATGAGCAGTTCTTC

V: TRBV5-1
D: TRBD1
size: .
J: TRBJ2-1
CDR3: CASSPQAGGNEQFF
DNA: TGCGCCAGCAGCCCACAGGCAGGGGGCAATGAGCAGTTCTTC

V: TRBV7-2
D: TRBD2
size: few
J: TRBJ2-5
CDR3: CASSLMASGEETQYF
DNA: TGTGCCAGCAGCTTAATGGCTAGCGGGGAAGAGACCCAGTACTTC

V: TRBV5-1
D: .
size: few
J: TRBJ1-2
CDR3: CASSLSPTYGYTF
DNA: TGCGCCAGCAGCCTGAGCCCTACCTATGGCTACACCTTC

V: TRBV11-3
D: TRBD1
size: many
J: TRBJ2-3
CDR3: CASSLDRGRDTQYF
DNA: TGTGCCAGCAGCCTAGACAGGGGGCGAGATACGCAGTATTTT

V: TRBV19
D: .
size: few
J: TRBJ1-1
CDR3: CASIGTAQVAFF
DNA: TGTGCCAGTATCGGGACGGCCCAGGTGGCTTTCTTT

V: TRBV4-1
D: .
size: .
J: TRBJ2-3
CDR3: CASSRSLSTDTQYF
DNA: TGCGCCAGCAGCCGTAGTCTGAGCACAGATACGCAGTATTTT

V: TRBV10-3
D: .
size: .
J: TRBJ2-7
CDR3: CAIAWNSYEQYF
DNA: TGTGCCATCGCTTGGAACTCCTACGAGCAGTACTTC

V: TRBV20-1
D: TRBD1
size: .
J: TRBJ2-5
CDR3: CSASRTGSTNEQYF
DNA: TGCAGTGCTTCCCGGACAGGGTCAACCAATGAGCAGTACTTC

V: TRBV12-3/TRBV12-4
D: .
size: once
J: TRBJ2-1
CDR3: CASSNKPGLIYNEQFF
DNA: TGTGCCAGCAGTAACAAACCGGGACTGATATACAATGAGCAGTTCTTC

V: TRBV29-1
D: .
size: few
J: TRBJ2-5
CDR3: CSVEQLQGGETQYF
DNA: TGCAGCGTTGAACAGCTCCAAGGCGGGGAGACCCAGTACTTC

V: TRBV6-6
D: TRBD1
size: .
J: TRBJ2-7
CDR3: CASSYSGQGDSYEQYF
DNA: TGTGCCAGCAGTTACTCAGGACAGGGGGATTCCTACGAGCAGTACTTC

V: TRBV24-1
D: TRBD2
size: few
J: TRBJ2-3
CDR3: CATSLYWTSGGTDTQYF
DNA: TGTGCCACCAGTCTATACTGGACTAGCGGGGGCACAGATACGCAGTATTTT

V: TRBV5-1
D: TRBD1
size: few
J: TRBJ2-6
CDR3: CASSHTGAASGANVLTF
DNA: TGCGCCAGCAGCCATACAGGGGCCGCCTCTGGGGCCAACGTCCTGACTTTC

V: TRBV21-1
D: .
size: few
J: TRBJ2-7
CDR3: CASSKEGTAVLTYEQYF
DNA: TGTGCCAGCAGCAAAGAAGGAACAGCAGTTCTTACCTACGAGCAGTACTTC

V: TRBV28
D: .
size: .
J: TRBJ2-5
CDR3: CASSSHLETQYF
DNA: TGTGCCAGCAGTTCCCACCTGGAGACCCAGTACTTC

V: TRBV7-9
D: TRBD1
size: .
J: TRBJ2-2
CDR3: CASSLGQGGDAGELFF
DNA: TGTGCCAGCAGCCTTGGACAGGGGGGGGACGCCGGGGAGCTGTTTTTT

V: TRBV15
D: TRBD2
size: .
J: TRBJ2-1
CDR3: CATSSLAGGPRYNEQFF
DNA: TGTGCCACCAGCAGTTTAGCGGGGGGGCCAAGGTACAATGAGCAGTTCTTC

V: TRBV2
D: .
size: few
J: TRBJ2-4
CDR3: CASSDWGSYNEQYF
DNA: TGTGCCAGCAGTGATTGGGGCTCCTACAATGAGCAGTACTTC

V: TRBV6-4
D: .
size: .
J: TRBJ2-3
CDR3: CVSSNSVTQYF
DNA: TGTGTCAGCAGCAATTCAGTTACGCAGTATTTT

V: TRBV18
D: .
size: .
J: TRBJ2-6
CDR3: CASSPPPWTVTGANVRTF
DNA: TGTGCCAGCTCACCACCACCCTGGACAGTAACTGGGGCCAACGTCCGGACTTTC

V: TRBV20-1
D: TRBD2
size: .
J: TRBJ2-1
CDR3: CSATSGGYNERFF
DNA: TGCAGTGCTACAAGCGGGGGTTACAATGAGCGGTTCTTC

V: TRBV7-3
D: .
size: many
J: TRBJ2-3
CDR3: CASSLAGAGTDTQYF
DNA: TGTGCCAGCAGCCTGGCGGGGGCCGGAACAGATACGCAGTATTTT

V: TRBV20-1
D: .
size: .
J: TRBJ1-1
CDR3: CSARVSTGNRHTEAFF
DNA: TGCAGTGCTAGAGTGAGTACAGGGAATCGTCACACTGAAGCTTTCTTT

V: TRBV29-1
D: TRBD1
size: few
J: TRBJ2-2
CDR3: CSVDTGGWTGELFF
DNA: TGCAGCGTGGATACAGGGGGATGGACCGGGGAGCTGTTTTTT

V: TRBV29-1
D: .
size: many
J: TRBJ2-5
CDR3: CSITRVGETQYF
DNA: TGCAGCATAACCCGGGTGGGAGAGACCCAGTACTTC

V: TRBV29-1
D: TRBD2
size: .
J: TRBJ2-1
CDR3: CSVEVAGGGEQFF
DNA: TGCAGCGTTGAGGTAGCGGGGGGAGGTGAGCAGTTCTTC

V: TRBV13
D: TRBD1
size: .
J: TRBJ2-3
CDR3: CASSSLTGVDTQYF
DNA: TGTGCCAGCAGCTCCTTGACAGGGGTGGATACGCAGTATTTT

V: TRBV3-1
D: .
size: once
J: TRBJ1-1
CDR3: CASSARLAGLNTEAFF
DNA: TGTGCCAGCAGCGCTCGTCTGGCCGGGTTGAACACTGAAGCTTTCTTT

V: TRBV7-9
D: .
size: .
J: TRBJ2-5
CDR3: CASSLAVGGQETQYF
DNA: TGTGCCAGCAGCTTAGCTGTTGGGGGTCAAGAGACCCAGTACTTC

V: TRBV6-5
D: .
size: few
J: TRBJ1-1
CDR3: CASSYDLIYTEAFF
DNA: TGTGCCAGCAGTTACGACTTGATTTACACTGAAGCTTTCTTT

V: TRBV28
D: .
size: many
J: TRBJ2-1
CDR3: CASSTTMSSYNEQFF
DNA: TGTGCCAGCAGTACCACGATGAGCTCCTACAATGAGCAGTTCTTC

V: TRBV20-1
D: .
size: few
J: TRBJ2-1
CDR3: CSAGGGARVTNEQFF
DNA: TGCAGTGCTGGGGGGGGGGCTAGAGTAACCAATGAGCAGTTCTTC

V: TRBV6-5
D: .
size: few
J: TRBJ1-2
CDR3: CASSHPQGLGYGYTF
DNA: TGTGCCAGCAGCCACCCACAGGGTCTAGGGTATGGCTACACCTTC

V: TRBV5-1
D: TRBD1
size: few
J: TRBJ1-2
CDR3: CASSLEGAVSYGYTF
DNA: TGCGCCAGCAGCTTGGAGGGGGCAGTAAGCTATGGCTACACCTTC

V: TRBV5-1
D: TRBD2
size: few
J: TRBJ2-3
CDR3: CASSLYGGSTGTDTQYF
DNA: TGCGCCAGCAGCTTGTATGGCGGGAGCACGGGCACAGATACGCAGTATTTT

V: TRBV5-1
D: TRBD2
size: .
J: TRBJ2-3
CDR3: CASSSGLAGGRSHTDTQYF
DNA: TGCGCCAGCAGCTCTGGACTAGCGGGGGGCAGGTCGCACACAGATACGCAGTATTTT